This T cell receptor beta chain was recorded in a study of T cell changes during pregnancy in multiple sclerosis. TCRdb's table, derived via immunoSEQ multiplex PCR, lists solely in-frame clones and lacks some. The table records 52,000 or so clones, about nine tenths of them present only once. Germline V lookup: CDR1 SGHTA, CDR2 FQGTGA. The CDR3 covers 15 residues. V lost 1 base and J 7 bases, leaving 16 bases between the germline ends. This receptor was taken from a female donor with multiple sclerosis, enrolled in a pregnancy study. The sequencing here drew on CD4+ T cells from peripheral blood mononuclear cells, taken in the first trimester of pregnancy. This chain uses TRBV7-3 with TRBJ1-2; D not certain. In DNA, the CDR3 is TGTGCCAGCAGCTTAAACGGCGGAGACCCTTCTGGCTACACCTTC. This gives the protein CASSLNGGDPSGYTF. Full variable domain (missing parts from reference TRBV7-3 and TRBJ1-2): GAGVSQTPSNKVTEKGKYVELRCDPISGHTALYWYRQSLGQGPEFLIYFQGTGAADDSGLPNDRFFAVRPEGSVSTLKIQRTERGDSAVYLCASSLNGGDPSGYTFGSGTRLTVV.